The next 7 T cell receptor beta chains were all read from a single sample in a study of T cell repertoires in cytomegalovirus infection. TCRdb reanalysed the reads using MiXCR and keeps one entry per CDR3 protein. The table shows about 740,000 distinct CDR3 sequences, with under 40% occurring only once. The specimen was PBMCs. These receptors were obtained from a human donor in good health (CMV status not recorded). Some clones in this sample may be carry-over from other donors' samples.

J is TRBJ2-3 and V is TRBV3-1; D may be TRBD1 (6 bases). In germline, CDR1 is LGHDT, CDR2 YNNKEL (reference sequence). V shed 0 bases and J shed 7 bases, with 11 bases lying between them. This CDR3 has 14 amino acids. For the CDR3, the DNA is TGTGCCAGCAGCCAAGATCCTAGGGGGAATACGCAGTATTTT. Its translation: CASSQDPRGNTQYF.

The chain combines TRBV10-3 with TRBJ1-4; D possibly corresponds to TRBD1 (5 bases). The germline CDR1 and CDR2 sequences are ENHRY and SYGVKD. V was shortened by 10 bases and J by 5 bases, with 14 bases between the two germline ends. The CDR3 has 13 residues. The CDR3 nucleotides are TGTGCCACTACCGGGACGGCGAATGAAAAACTGTTTTTT. It is translated as CATTGTANEKLFF.

This clonotype was seen a handful of times. This chain joins TRBV4-1 and TRBJ1-5; D gene ambiguous. This CDR3 comprises 16 residues. The germline V gene encodes CDR1 MGHRA and CDR2 YSYEKL. V gave up 3 bases and J gave up 7 bases, with 19 bases separating them. CDR3 sequence reads: CASSHSGSLSRQPQHF. DNA of the CDR3: TGCGCCAGCAGCCACAGCGGTAGCCTCTCCCGGCAGCCCCAGCATTTT.

In this sample, this clonotype turned up a few times. This rearrangement joins TRBV19 to TRBJ2-2, with D uncertain. This CDR3 has 15 residues. V lost 5 bases and J 0 bases, leaving 10 bases between the germline ends. Germline CDR1 is LNHDA and CDR2 is SQIVND (reference sequence). The CDR3 DNA reads as TGTGCCAGTAGTGTGGGCCCTACGAACACCGGGGAGCTGTTTTTT. Its translation is CASSVGPTNTGELFF.

The sample holds a few counts of this clonotype. J is TRBJ2-1 and V is TRBV6-6; D unclear. Trimming pared 2 bases from V and 4 bases from J, leaving 9 bases between. The germline V gene encodes CDR1 MNHNY and CDR2 SVGAGI (reference sequence). CDR3 size: 14 residues. DNA for the CDR3: TGTGCCAGCAGTTACGCCGGGCGATACAATGAGCAGTTCTTC. Its protein product is CASSYAGRYNEQFF.

There are a few counts of this clonotype. This sequence joins TRBV12-3 or TRBV12-4 and TRBJ2-2; tentative D call: TRBD2 (6 bases). The CDR3 length is 19 residues. Trimming stripped 7 bases from V and 0 bases from J, with 24 bases between. CDR3 sequence reads: CASKSGRLASHANTGELFF. The CDR3 nucleotides read TGTGCCAGCAAGTCGGGGCGGCTAGCGAGTCACGCGAACACCGGGGAGCTGTTTTTT.

The chain combines TRBV10-3 with TRBJ2-1; 9 positions match TRBD2. J gave up 6 bases and V 6 bases, and 9 bases lay outside the gene matches. The CDR3 contains 15 residues. Germline CDR1 ENHRY, CDR2 SYGVKD. This CDR3 reads CAISQLSGRINEQFF. CDR3 DNA: TGTGCCATCAGCCAACTGAGCGGGAGGATCAATGAGCAGTTCTTC.